This TCR beta chain was captured by sequencing in a study of blood T cell repertoires in COVID-19. Study-wide context: The United States, Italy and Spain were the sources of the acute and convalescent COVID-19 samples. Sample material is recorded as cDNA or gDNA derived from T cells, B-cell-depleted T cells, or PBMCs.

How the authors handled the data: Amplifying reference gene primers gave estimates of nucleated cell counts. Sequenced by immunoSEQ multiplex PCR; TCRdb stores in-frame clones only, minus some. From that table come the V and J calls and clone size; the DNA was used to work out D and trimming. The sample lists about 88,000 clones, about 83% seen once, with around 15% in the top ten. The V gene lost 2 bases and the J gene lost 1 base, with 7 bases spanning the gap. CDR3 length: 14 amino acids. Germline lookup yields CDR1 WNHNN and CDR2 SYGVQD (reference sequence). The V gene is TRBV10-1, the J gene TRBJ2-3; D gene unclear. The sample taken for sequencing was peripheral blood. This sequence originates from a woman aged 70-85 years with acute or convalescent COVID-19. Here the CDR3 reads CASSERSGTDTQYF. CDR3 coding DNA: TGCGCCAGCAGTGAGAGGAGCGGCACAGATACGCAGTATTTT.